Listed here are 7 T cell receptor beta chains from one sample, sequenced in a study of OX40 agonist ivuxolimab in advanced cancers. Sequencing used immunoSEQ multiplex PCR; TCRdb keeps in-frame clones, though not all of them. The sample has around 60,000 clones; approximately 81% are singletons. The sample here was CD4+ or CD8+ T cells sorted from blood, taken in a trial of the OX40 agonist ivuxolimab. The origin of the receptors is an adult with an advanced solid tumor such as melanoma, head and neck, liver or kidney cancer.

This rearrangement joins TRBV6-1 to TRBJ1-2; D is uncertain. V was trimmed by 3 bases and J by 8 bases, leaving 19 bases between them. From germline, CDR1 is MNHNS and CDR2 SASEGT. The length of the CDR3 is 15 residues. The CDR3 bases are TGTGCCAGCAGTGACAACATAATCAGTTTCAGGGGCTACACCTTC. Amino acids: CASSDNIISFRGYTF.

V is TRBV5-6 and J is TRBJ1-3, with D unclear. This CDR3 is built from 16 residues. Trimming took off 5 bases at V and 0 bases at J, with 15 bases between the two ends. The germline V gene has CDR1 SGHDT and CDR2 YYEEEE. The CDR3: CASSDETYPSGNTIYF. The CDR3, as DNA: TGTGCCAGCAGTGATGAGACCTACCCCTCTGGAAACACCATATATTTT.

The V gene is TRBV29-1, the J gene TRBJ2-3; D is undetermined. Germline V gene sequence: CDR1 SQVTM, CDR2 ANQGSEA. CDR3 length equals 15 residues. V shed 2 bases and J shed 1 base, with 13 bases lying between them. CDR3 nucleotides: TGCAGCGTTGAATCGGTCTCTTGGGGCACAGATACGCAGTATTTT. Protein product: CSVESVSWGTDTQYF.

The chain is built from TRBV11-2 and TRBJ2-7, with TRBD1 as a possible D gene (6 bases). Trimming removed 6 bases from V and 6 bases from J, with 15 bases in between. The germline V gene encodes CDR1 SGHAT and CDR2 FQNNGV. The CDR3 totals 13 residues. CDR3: CASSPNRAVEQYV. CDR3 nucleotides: TGTGCCAGCAGTCCTAACAGGGCCGTCGAGCAGTACGTC.

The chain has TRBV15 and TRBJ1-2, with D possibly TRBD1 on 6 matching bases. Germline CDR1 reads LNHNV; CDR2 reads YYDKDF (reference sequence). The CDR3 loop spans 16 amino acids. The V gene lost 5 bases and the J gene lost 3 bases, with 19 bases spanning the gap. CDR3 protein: CATSSRDTFEDYGYTF. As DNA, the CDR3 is TGTGCCACCAGCTCACGGGACACCTTTGAGGACTATGGCTACACCTTC.

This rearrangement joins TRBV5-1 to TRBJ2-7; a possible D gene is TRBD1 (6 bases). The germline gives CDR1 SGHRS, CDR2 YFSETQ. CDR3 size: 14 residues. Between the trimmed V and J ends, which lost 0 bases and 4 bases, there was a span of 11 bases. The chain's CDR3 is CASSLEGHMYEQYF. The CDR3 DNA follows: TGCGCCAGCAGCTTGGAGGGACACATGTACGAGCAGTACTTC.

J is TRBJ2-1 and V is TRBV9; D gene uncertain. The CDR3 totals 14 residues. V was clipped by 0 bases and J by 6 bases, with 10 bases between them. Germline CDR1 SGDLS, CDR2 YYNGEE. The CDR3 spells CASSVVTSSNEQFF. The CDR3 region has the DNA TGTGCCAGCAGCGTAGTTACCAGTTCCAATGAGCAGTTCTTC.